This T cell receptor beta chain was sequenced for a study of monozygotic twins with inflammatory bowel disease. TCRdb reprocessed the 5' RACE reads, with one entry per CDR3 protein and no DNA. This sample contains 200,000 to 250,000 distinct CDR3 sequences. The CDR3 runs to 13 residues. Per the germline V gene, CDR1 is SGHTA and CDR2 is FQGNSA. This receptor was obtained from a human donor with ulcerative colitis or Crohn's disease, or a healthy co-twin of an affected twin (not recorded which). What was sequenced was blood. This chain joins TRBV7-2 and TRBJ1-5; TCRdb returns TRBD1, unconfirmable since there is no DNA. Here the CDR3 reads CASSLGGLQPQHF.